This entry concerns a single T cell receptor beta chain. Its specificity is not known. For TCR beta, libraries came from iRepertoire HTBI primers and Arm-PCR of CDR3 regions. Via MiXCR, TCRdb re-called the multiplex PCR reads, giving one row per CDR3 protein. Of about 620,000 distinct CDR3 sequences in the sample, around 17% were seen once. This specimen belongs to a study of regulatory T cells in long-lasting Graves disease. Study background: Newly diagnosed Graves' patients took antithyroid drugs under 3 months. General study findings and limits: With approximately 3,000 shared public clonotypes, persistent patients exceeded new patients, who shared about a thousand. Accuracy was possibly reduced by small sample size.

Trimming took 5 bases from V and 0 from J, leaving 13 bases between them. CDR1 is SGHTA, CDR2 FQGNSA, per germline. CDR3 length: 16 residues. Stated time point: newly diagnosed GD, antithyroid drugs for less than 3 months. Isolated PBMC RNA provided the starting material for the TCR library. These data were also filed under a second study, of T cells in Graves' hyperthyroidism and ophthalmopathy. According to that study: Ophthalmopathy was model-predicted a median around seven months pre-onset.

The material sequenced was peripheral blood mononuclear cells (PBMCs), taken at new diagnosis, from a patient treated with antithyroid drugs. The chain has TRBV7-2 and TRBJ2-2, with D perhaps being TRBD1 or TRBD2 (5 bases each). This clonotype originated in a woman in her twenties or thirties with Graves disease. DNA of the CDR3: TGTGCCAGCAGCCCGGGACGGAGCGCGAACACCGGGGAGCTGTTTTTT. Residues: CASSPGRSANTGELFF. Looking up the rest from reference TRBV7-2 and TRBJ2-2 gives the full variable domain: GAGVSQSPSNKVTEKGKDVELRCDPISGHTALYWYRQSLGQGLEFLIYFQGNSAPDKSGLPSDRFSAERTGGSVSTLTIQRTQQEDSAVYLCASSPGRSANTGELFFGEGSRLTVL.